This entry describes one TCR beta chain. Its antigen has not been determined. No base quality information exists; no much larger clone differs at one position. The cysteine opens and the phenylalanine closes a CDR3 of 15 amino acids. The entry retains the CDR3 DNA only, 45 bases that are in frame from base 1. V sheds 1 base and J sheds 1 base, leaving 11 bases between their ends. CDR1 and CDR2 are drawn from the germline V gene: SGHDT, YYEEEE. TCR beta chains were amplified from genomic DNA with the immunoSEQ hsTCRB kit. The immunoSEQ service ran the sequencing of the TCR beta libraries on an Illumina MiSeq instrument. As for how the authors treated the data: Repertoire data were analyzed with the immunoSEQ Analyzer. The table comes from immuneACCESS by way of TCRdb, which keeps in-frame sequences with V and J called. Part of the clones is missing from these tables; in studies checked, under half for an unresolved V gene and the rest for unknown reasons. That table gives V, J and clone size, and the DNA gave D and trimming. This sample lists about 76,000 clones; 92% were detected once. Approximately 5.4% of the sample belongs to the ten largest clones.

This sample was included in a study of resident and recirculating memory T cells in vitiligo (dated by TCRdb to between 2017 and 2018). Study-level background: For TCR beta sequencing, epidermis was obtained by shave biopsy from two lesional and two nonlesional sites, and PBMCs were also collected, from each of a few stable vitiligo patients. The goal of the human TCR beta sequencing was to check whether lesional vitiligo skin contained specific clones that differed from the clones found in nonlesional skin and blood. Without cell sorting, samples were homogenized immediately before genomic DNA was extracted using the Qiagen DNeasy Blood & Tissue Kit. What the work shows at the level of the full study, not this receptor alone: TCR sequences were not shared across biopsy sites or across patients, which suggests that different T cell clones infiltrate different lesions, a pattern described as private specificity. No single dominant TCR clone was found, and clonality differed from one vitiligo lesion to another. Even within a single patient, overlap and correlation analysis found no significant repertoire overlap between any biopsies apart from each lesion compared with itself. Working out how much the T cell clones identified in the vitiligo lesions and the human Trm versus Tcm pools each contribute will require future mechanistic studies.

Vitiligo counted as stable when lesions had not changed during the previous 6 months. To qualify as stable, patients additionally needed to show no confetti depigmentation, which is a clinical sign of active vitiligo. Anyone who had been treated within the previous three months was excluded from the study. PBMCs were isolated from heparinized blood by Ficoll density gradient centrifugation and then flash-frozen. Material: blood. The receptor's source is a male donor with vitiligo. The sequence joins TRBV5-6 to TRBJ1-1; TRBD1 is possibly the D segment (6 matching bases). The DNA sequence follows: TGTGCCAGCAGCTTGTATATACAGGGGAACACTGAAGCTTTCTTT. Its translation reads: CASSLYIQGNTEAFF.